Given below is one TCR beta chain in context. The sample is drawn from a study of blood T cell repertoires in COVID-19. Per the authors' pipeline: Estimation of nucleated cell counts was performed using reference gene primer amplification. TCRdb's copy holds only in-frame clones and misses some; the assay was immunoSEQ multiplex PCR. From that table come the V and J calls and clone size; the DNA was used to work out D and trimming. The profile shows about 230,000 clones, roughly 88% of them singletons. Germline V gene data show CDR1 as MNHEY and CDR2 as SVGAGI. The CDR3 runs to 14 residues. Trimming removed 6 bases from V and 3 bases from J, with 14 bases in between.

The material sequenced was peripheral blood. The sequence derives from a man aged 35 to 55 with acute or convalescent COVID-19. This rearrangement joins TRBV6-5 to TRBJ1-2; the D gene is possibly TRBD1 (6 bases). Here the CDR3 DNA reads TGTGCCAGCAGCCGGGACACCGCTGACTATGGCTACACCTTC. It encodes CASSRDTADYGYTF.